A single sample is the source of the 11 T cell receptor beta chains below, sequenced in a study of identical twins. TCRdb itself ran the 5' RACE reads through MiXCR, one entry per CDR3 protein. The sample contains about 520,000 distinct CDR3 sequences, approximately 22% of which appear only once. This sample also appeared in a second study, on T cells expressing NK-cell markers.

Sequenced sample: CD4+ T cells sorted from blood. These receptors came from a woman younger than 35 in good health.

The CDR3 nucleotides read TGTGCCAGCAGCTTAGATCGGGCGGTAGACACCGGGGAGCTGTTTTTT. Residues: CASSLDRAVDTGELFF. The chain is built from TRBV11-2 and TRBJ2-2; D uncertain. Germline CDR1 reads SGHAT; CDR2 reads FQNNGV. CDR3 length equals 16 residues. V shed 0 bases and J shed 3 bases, with 11 bases lying between them. Supplemented by reference TRBV11-2 and TRBJ2-2, the full variable domain reads EAGVAQSPRYKIIEKRQSVAFWCNPISGHATLYWYQQILGQGPKLLIQFQNNGVVDDSQLPKDRFSAERLKGVDSTLKIQPAKLEDSAVYLCASSLDRAVDTGELFFGEGSRLTVL.

V is TRBV12-3 or TRBV12-4 and J is TRBJ1-5; maybe TRBD1 (6 bases). V lost 4 bases, J lost 3 bases, and 10 bases lay in between. The length of the CDR3 is 14 residues. The CDR3 region has the DNA TGTGCCAGCAGTTCGGACAGTTACAATCAGCCCCAGCATTTT. Protein sequence: CASSSDSYNQPQHF.

This clonotype has a count of ten or more. J is TRBJ1-1 and V is TRBV12-3 or TRBV12-4; tentative D call: TRBD1 (5 bases). V was trimmed by 5 bases and J by 6 bases, leaving 13 bases between them. The CDR3 is made up of 13 amino acids. The CDR3 DNA is TGTGCCAGCAGTCTCGTCGTAGGGGCTGAAGCTTTCTTT. Protein: CASSLVVGAEAFF.

The chain combines TRBV20-1 with TRBJ2-7, with unresolved D. The CDR3 has 10 amino acids. CDR1 is DFQATT, CDR2 SNEGSKA, per germline (reference sequence). V lost 1 base to trimming and J lost 7 bases, with 5 bases between them. The CDR3 here is CSARALEQYF. The CDR3 nucleotides read TGCAGTGCTAGAGCACTGGAGCAGTACTTC.

In nucleotides, the CDR3 is TGCAGTGCTAGAGGGGGGGGAAGGCGGGAGGTTTTAACAGATACGCAGTATTTT. Protein: CSARGGGRREVLTDTQYF. The chain carries TRBV20-1 and TRBJ2-3; TRBD2 matches at 8 bases. CDR1 is DFQATT, CDR2 SNEGSKA, per germline (reference sequence). The CDR3 totals 18 residues. The trim removed 1 base at V and 3 bases at J, leaving 15 bases unmatched.

This clonotype was counted many times. Mismatch with germline at one junction end may stem from a read error. The chain links TRBV7-2 to TRBJ2-7, with 9 positions matching TRBD1. Per germline, CDR1 SGHTA and CDR2 FQGNSA. This CDR3 is 15 amino acids long. Written as DNA, the CDR3 is TGCGCCAGCAGCTTGACCGGGACAGGGACCTACGAGCAGTACTTC. Amino acid sequence: CASSLTGTGTYEQYF.

This clonotype has just a few counts. This rearrangement joins TRBV11-2 to TRBJ1-1; maybe TRBD1 (6 bases). The CDR3 consists of 14 residues. The germline V and J ends were trimmed by 8 bases and 8 bases, with 21 bases remaining between them. Germline V gene data show CDR1 as SGHAT and CDR2 as FQNNGV. CDR3 residues: CASQTWGRHLEAFF. Written as DNA, the CDR3 is TGTGCCAGCCAAACTTGGGGGCGACACTTAGAAGCTTTCTTT.

This chain uses TRBV15 with TRBJ2-5; no definite D call. Trimming left V 1 base short and J 5 bases short, with 8 bases between. The CDR3 runs to 13 residues. CDR1 and CDR2 from the germline V gene are LNHNV and YYDKDF (reference sequence). The CDR3 loop reads CATSRGLLETQYF. CDR3 DNA: TGTGCCACCAGCAGAGGACTGCTCGAGACCCAGTACTTC.

This clonotype was counted only a few times. The rearrangement uses TRBV7-2 and TRBJ2-7; D may be TRBD1 (5 bases). This CDR3 contains 15 residues. The germline V gene encodes CDR1 SGHTA and CDR2 FQGNSA. V gave up 5 bases and J gave up 7 bases, with 21 bases separating them. CDR3 sequence (DNA): TGTGCCAGCAGCCTAGGGGCCACCCAGACCGGGGAGCAGTACTTC. Protein sequence: CASSLGATQTGEQYF.

This clonotype was detected only once. A junction boundary mismatches the germline segment, possibly from a read error. The chain is built from TRBV7-7 and TRBJ2-2; D might be TRBD2 (6 bases). The CDR3 is 14 residues long. The V gene's germline CDR1 is SSHAT and CDR2 FNYEAQ (reference sequence). The CDR3 here is CASSQTSRSGELFF. The CDR3 DNA is TGTGCTAGCAGCCAGACTAGTAGAAGTGGGGAGCTGTTTTTT.

The chain is built from TRBV7-9 and TRBJ1-2; D uncertain. The germline gives CDR1 SEHNR, CDR2 FQNEAQ (reference sequence). The CDR3 contains 14 residues. Trimming removed 3 bases at V and 5 bases at J, with 13 bases between. In DNA form, the CDR3 reads TGTGCCAGCAGCTTTGCTGACCGGGAGTATGGCTACACCTTC. Its translation is CASSFADREYGYTF.